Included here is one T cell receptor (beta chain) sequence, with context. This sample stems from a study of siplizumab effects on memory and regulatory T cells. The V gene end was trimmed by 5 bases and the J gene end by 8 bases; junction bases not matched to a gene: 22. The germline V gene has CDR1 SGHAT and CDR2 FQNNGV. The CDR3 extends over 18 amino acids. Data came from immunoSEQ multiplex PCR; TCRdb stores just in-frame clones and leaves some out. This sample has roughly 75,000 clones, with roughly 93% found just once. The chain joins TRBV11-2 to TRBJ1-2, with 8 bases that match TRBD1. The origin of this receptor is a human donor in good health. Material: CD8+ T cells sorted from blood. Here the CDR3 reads CASSPSLGTGGLGLGYTF. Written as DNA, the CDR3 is TGTGCCAGCAGCCCCTCCTTAGGGACAGGAGGCCTGGGTTTAGGCTACACCTTC. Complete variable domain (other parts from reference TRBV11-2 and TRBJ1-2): EAGVAQSPRYKIIEKRQSVAFWCNPISGHATLYWYQQILGQGPKLLIQFQNNGVVDDSQLPKDRFSAERLKGVDSTLKIQPAKLEDSAVYLCASSPSLGTGGLGLGYTFGSGTRLTVV.